The 6 T cell receptor beta chains reported below all come from one sample, sequenced in a study of cytomegalovirus exposure and HLA in healthy donors. Primers: 60 Vbeta forward and 13 Jbeta reverse. Only in-frame clones appear in the TCRdb table, and some are missing; sequencing was by immunoSEQ multiplex PCR. The sample has about 110,000 clones; around 80% are singletons. Sequencing input: PBMCs. These receptors were taken from a man in his forties or fifties in good health and CMV-seronegative.

This chain connects TRBV19 to TRBJ1-4, with 7 bases that match TRBD1. The CDR3 runs to 16 residues. CDR1 and CDR2 (germline): LNHDA, SQIVND (reference sequence). V was clipped by 0 bases and J by 8 bases; unmatched bases: 9. In DNA form, the CDR3 reads TGTGCCAGTAGTATAGATAGCCGGGGACAGTCGGAAAAACTGTTTTTT. Its protein product is CASSIDSRGQSEKLFF.

The genes are TRBV19 and TRBJ1-5; 7 bases are shared with TRBD1. Germline V gene data show CDR1 as LNHDA and CDR2 as SQIVND (reference sequence). The length of the CDR3 is 15 residues. J was trimmed by 2 bases and V by 4 bases; bases with no gene match: 5. CDR3 loop: CASSRDRAGNQPQHF. CDR3 DNA sequence: TGTGCCAGTAGTAGAGACAGGGCAGGCAATCAGCCCCAGCATTTT.

V usage is TRBV5-1 and J usage is TRBJ2-5; a possible D gene is TRBD1 (6 bases). CDR3 length equals 15 residues. In germline, CDR1 is SGHRS, CDR2 YFSETQ. V shed 5 bases and J shed 1 base, with 15 bases lying between them. The CDR3 spells CASRSVGAIQETQYF. DNA of the CDR3: TGCGCCAGCAGATCAGTGGGGGCGATCCAAGAGACCCAGTACTTC.

The rearrangement joins TRBV7-3 to TRBJ2-2, with 12 bases aligning to TRBD1. V lost 4 bases to trimming and J lost 5 bases; unmatched junction nucleotides: 11. Looked up from germline, CDR1 is SGHTA and CDR2 is FQGTGA. This CDR3 is built from 18 residues. This CDR3 reads CASSSRSQGQGATGELFF. The CDR3 DNA is TGTGCCAGCAGCTCCCGCTCACAGGGACAGGGGGCAACCGGGGAGCTGTTTTTT.

The sample holds a few counts of this clone. This rearrangement joins TRBV6-1 to TRBJ1-2, with D possibly matching TRBD1 (6 bases). Germline lookup yields CDR1 MNHNS and CDR2 SASEGT. The ends were cut back, 0 bases at V and 2 bases at J, with 7 bases in the middle. The CDR3 covers 14 residues. In DNA, the CDR3 is TGTGCCAGCAGTGAAGCCCAGGGGAACTATGGCTACACCTTC. Protein product: CASSEAQGNYGYTF.

This clone was seen more than once but under ten times. The rearrangement links TRBV4-3 to TRBJ1-2, with a weak D call TRBD1 (6 bases). This CDR3 is built from 13 residues. Per germline, CDR1 LGHNA and CDR2 YSLEER. Trimming took off 0 bases at V and 8 bases at J, with 10 bases between the two ends. As DNA, the CDR3 is TGCGCCAGCAGCCAAGATTGGGGGGGCGGCTACACCTTC. It encodes CASSQDWGGGYTF.